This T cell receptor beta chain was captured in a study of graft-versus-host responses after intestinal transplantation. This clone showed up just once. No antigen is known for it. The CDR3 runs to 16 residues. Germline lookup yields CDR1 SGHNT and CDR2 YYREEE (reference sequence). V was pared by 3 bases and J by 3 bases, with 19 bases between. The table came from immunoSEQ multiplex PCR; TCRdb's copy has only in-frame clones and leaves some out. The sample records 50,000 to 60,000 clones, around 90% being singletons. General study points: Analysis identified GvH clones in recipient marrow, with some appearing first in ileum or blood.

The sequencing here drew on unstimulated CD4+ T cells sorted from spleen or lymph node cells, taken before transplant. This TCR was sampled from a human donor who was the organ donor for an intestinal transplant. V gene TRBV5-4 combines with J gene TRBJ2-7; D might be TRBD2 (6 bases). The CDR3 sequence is CASSSSTSPSVYEQYF. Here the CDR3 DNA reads TGTGCCAGCAGCTCGTCCACTAGCCCGAGCGTCTACGAGCAGTACTTC.